This T cell receptor (beta chain) was recorded in a study of patients and donors after allogeneic stem cell transplantation. TCRdb processed the RT-PCR reads anew with MiXCR; each CDR3 protein has one entry. In the table there are about 230,000 distinct CDR3 sequences, less than 15% of which are singletons. The V gene lost 4 bases and the J gene lost 9 bases, with 15 bases spanning the gap. Germline V gene lookup returns CDR1 SNHLY and CDR2 FYNNEI. The length of the CDR3 is 13 residues. The V call is TRBV2, the J call TRBJ1-2; tentative D call: TRBD1 (6 bases). The source material was blood, either unsorted or a sorted T cell fraction (not recorded which). This clonotype was obtained from a human donor who was either an allogeneic HSCT recipient or a stem cell or donor lymphocyte infusion donor (not recorded which). It is not recorded whose cells these are; they may come from a transplant donor. In nucleotides, the CDR3 is TGTGCCAGCAGTGTTTTAACAGGGAGAAGCTACACCTTC. Its translation is CASSVLTGRSYTF. The full variable domain, with the rest looked up from reference TRBV2 and TRBJ1-2, is EPEVTQTPSHQVTQMGQEVILRCVPISNHLYFYWYRQILGQKVEFLVSFYNNEISEKSEIFDDQFSVERPDGSNFTLKIRSTKLEDSAMYFCASSVLTGRSYTFGSGTRLTVV.